What follows describes a single T cell receptor beta chain. This specimen comes from a study of blood T cell repertoires in COVID-19. Sequenced by immunoSEQ multiplex PCR; TCRdb stores in-frame clones only, minus some. The table shows around 450,000 clones, with about nine tenths occurring only once. The CDR3 covers 16 residues. Germline V gene sequence: CDR1 SNHLY, CDR2 FYNNEI. V lost 9 bases and J lost 5, with 23 bases in between. Sequencing was carried out using PBMCs or T cells enriched from blood (not recorded which). V is TRBV2 and J is TRBJ2-1, with D possibly matching TRBD2 (5 bases). The receptor comes from a woman aged 18 to 35 who had recovered from COVID-19. This CDR3 is CASSGSRSHDDNEQFF. The CDR3 DNA sequence: TGTGCCAGTTCGGGGAGTCGGTCTCACGATGACAATGAGCAGTTCTTC.